Detailed here is one T cell receptor beta chain. Germline V gene sequence: CDR1 SGDLS, CDR2 YYNGEE. J lost 2 bases, V lost 0 bases, and 6 bases had no gene match. CDR3 size: 16 residues. The table came from immunoSEQ multiplex PCR; TCRdb's copy has only in-frame clones and leaves some out. Altogether roughly 290,000 clones are present, 70% to 90% being singletons, with the ten largest covering less than 2.5%. The data were obtained in a study of blood T cell repertoires in COVID-19. This clonotype was obtained from a young man who had recovered from COVID-19. J is TRBJ2-3 and V is TRBV9, with 7 bases identical to TRBD1. The sample comprised PBMCs or T cells enriched from blood (not recorded which). The CDR3 here is CASSVEGGGPTDTQYF. CDR3 sequence (DNA): TGTGCCAGCAGCGTAGAAGGGGGCGGACCCACAGATACGCAGTATTTT.